These T cell receptor beta chains were read from a single sample in a study of CD8+ T cells in alopecia areata. Data came from immunoSEQ multiplex PCR; TCRdb stores just in-frame clones and leaves some out. The sample lists 60,000 to 85,000 clones, 66% seen once, with 20% to 25% in the top ten. The input for sequencing was CD8+ T cells sorted from blood, taken at week 24, from a patient treated with tofacitinib. These receptors were obtained from a human donor with alopecia areata. CDR3s include the opening cysteine and the closing phenylalanine or tryptophan. Each record gives: J gene, D gene, clone size, V gene, CDR3 protein, CDR3 DNA. D genes are given only for firm matches. Clone size is shown for a subset of rows, as once, few, many or a class of expanded clone.

J gene: TRBJ1-5
D gene: .
clone size: .
V gene: TRBV9
CDR3 protein: CASSVGTGAESNQPQHF
CDR3 DNA: TGTGCCAGCAGCGTAGGGACTGGGGCGGAAAGCAATCAGCCCCAGCATTTT

J gene: TRBJ2-5
D gene: TRBD1
clone size: .
V gene: TRBV4-1
CDR3 protein: CASSQDPTGVEETQYF
CDR3 DNA: TGCGCCAGCAGCCAAGATCCGACAGGGGTGGAGGAGACCCAGTACTTC

J gene: TRBJ2-7
D gene: .
clone size: .
V gene: TRBV7-9
CDR3 protein: CASSLLLDEQYF
CDR3 DNA: TGTGCCAGCAGCCTACTCCTAGACGAGCAGTACTTC

J gene: TRBJ2-5
D gene: .
clone size: .
V gene: TRBV7-9
CDR3 protein: CASSLVSLLGVEETQYF
CDR3 DNA: TGTGCCAGCAGCTTAGTATCTTTATTGGGAGTGGAAGAGACCCAGTACTTC

J gene: TRBJ1-2
D gene: TRBD1
clone size: few
V gene: TRBV6-5
CDR3 protein: CASSRDRIHGYTF
CDR3 DNA: TGTGCCAGCAGTCGGGACAGGATCCACGGCTACACCTTC

J gene: TRBJ2-1
D gene: .
clone size: .
V gene: TRBV4-3
CDR3 protein: CASSQESSLNEQFF
CDR3 DNA: TGCGCCAGCAGCCAAGAGTCCAGTCTAAATGAGCAGTTCTTC

J gene: TRBJ2-7
D gene: .
clone size: few
V gene: TRBV11-2
CDR3 protein: CASSQESYEQYF
CDR3 DNA: TGTGCCAGCAGCCAGGAGTCCTACGAGCAGTACTTC

J gene: TRBJ1-1
D gene: .
clone size: few
V gene: TRBV7-2
CDR3 protein: CASRELMNTEAFF
CDR3 DNA: TGTGCCAGCAGGGAACTCATGAACACTGAAGCTTTCTTT

J gene: TRBJ1-5
D gene: .
clone size: .
V gene: TRBV7-9
CDR3 protein: CASSGDLNQPQHF
CDR3 DNA: TGTGCCAGCAGTGGTGATCTCAATCAGCCCCAGCATTTT

J gene: TRBJ2-7
D gene: .
clone size: few
V gene: TRBV27
CDR3 protein: CASSFSGAYEQYF
CDR3 DNA: TGTGCCAGCAGTTTCTCGGGGGCCTACGAGCAGTACTTC

J gene: TRBJ2-1
D gene: .
clone size: few
V gene: TRBV21-1
CDR3 protein: CASGTGGNEQFF
CDR3 DNA: TGTGCCAGCGGGACAGGGGGCAATGAGCAGTTCTTC

J gene: TRBJ2-3
D gene: .
clone size: .
V gene: TRBV10-3
CDR3 protein: CAISESTEGWADTQYF
CDR3 DNA: TGTGCCATCAGTGAGTCGACGGAGGGTTGGGCAGATACGCAGTATTTT

J gene: TRBJ2-7
D gene: .
clone size: .
V gene: TRBV7-9
CDR3 protein: CASSLSLAGLHEQYF
CDR3 DNA: TGTGCCAGCAGCTTATCGTTAGCAGGGCTACACGAGCAGTACTTC